This TCR beta chain was obtained from a study of shared clonotypes between healthy human individuals. Study conclusions and caveats: The researchers took only blood, and tissue repertoires probably look different. Clonotype sharing across several donors was observed for around 5.1% of naive CD4 clonotypes.

CDR1 SQVTM and CDR2 ANQGSEA come from the germline V gene. The CDR3 is 12 amino acids. Between the trimmed V and J ends, which lost 0 bases and 9 bases, there was a span of 12 bases. CD45RO-negative cells were positively selected for CCR7, leaving out terminally differentiated effector memory CD45RA+ cells. Libraries were prepared by immunoSEQ multiplex PCR; TCRdb keeps only in-frame clonotypes and omits some of them. The sample contains some 2,000,000 clones, about 95% of which appear only once. Regarding this clone: Its antigen is not identified.

This TCR was recovered from a man between 18 and 29 years old in good health. V usage is TRBV29-1 and J usage is TRBJ2-7; TRBD2 might be the D (6 bases). Sequenced: naive CD8+ T cells sorted from blood. The CDR3: CSVEDLEGSQYF. CDR3 DNA: TGCAGCGTTGAAGATCTGGAGGGCTCGCAGTACTTC.